Reported below is one TCR beta chain. The data derive from a study of blood T cell repertoires in COVID-19. On the study more broadly: COVID-19 samples from acute and convalescent phases originated in the United States, Italy and Spain. T cells, B-cell-depleted T cells, or PBMCs supplied cDNA or gDNA.

Per the authors' pipeline: Estimates of nucleated cell counts were drawn from the amplification of reference gene primers. This table comes from immunoSEQ multiplex PCR, and its TCRdb copy is limited to in-frame clones, with some not included. D and trimming were read from the DNA, whereas the V and J calls and clone size are those reported in that table. The sample lists about 190,000 clones, around 90% occurring once. The sample consisted of peripheral blood. This TCR was recovered from a man aged 40-49 years with active or convalescent COVID-19.

The CDR3 DNA reads TGTGCCAGCAGCTCCACTCGGGATTCACCCCTCCACTTT. It encodes CASSSTRDSPLHF. This sequence joins TRBV7-8 and TRBJ1-6; D gene unclear. The V gene lost 4 bases and the J gene lost 8 bases, with 9 bases spanning the gap. The length of the CDR3 is 13 residues. Looked up from germline, CDR1 is SGHVS and CDR2 is FQNEAQ.